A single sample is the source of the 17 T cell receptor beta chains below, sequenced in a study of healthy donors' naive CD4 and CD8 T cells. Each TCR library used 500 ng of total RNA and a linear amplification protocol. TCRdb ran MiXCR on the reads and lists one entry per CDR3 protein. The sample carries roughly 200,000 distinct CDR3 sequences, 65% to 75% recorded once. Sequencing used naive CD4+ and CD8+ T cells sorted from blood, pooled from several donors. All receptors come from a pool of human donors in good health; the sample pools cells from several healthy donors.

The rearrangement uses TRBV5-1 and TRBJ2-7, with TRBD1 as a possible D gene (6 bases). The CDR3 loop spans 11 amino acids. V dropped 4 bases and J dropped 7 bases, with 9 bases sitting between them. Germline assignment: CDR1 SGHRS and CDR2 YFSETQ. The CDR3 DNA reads TGCGCCAGCAGCATCGGACAGGAGCAGTACTTC. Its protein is CASSIGQEQYF.

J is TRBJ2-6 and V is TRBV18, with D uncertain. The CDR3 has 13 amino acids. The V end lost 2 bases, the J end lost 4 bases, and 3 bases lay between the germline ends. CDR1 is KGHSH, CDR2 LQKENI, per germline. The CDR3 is CASSPNGANVLTF. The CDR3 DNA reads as TGTGCCAGCTCACCAAACGGGGCCAACGTCCTGACTTTC. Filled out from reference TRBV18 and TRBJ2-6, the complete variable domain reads NAGVMQNPRHLVRRRGQEARLRCSPMKGHSHVYWYRQLPEEGLKFMVYLQKENIIDESGMPKERFSAEFPKEGPSILRIQQVVRGDSAAYFCASSPNGANVLTFGAGSRLTVL.

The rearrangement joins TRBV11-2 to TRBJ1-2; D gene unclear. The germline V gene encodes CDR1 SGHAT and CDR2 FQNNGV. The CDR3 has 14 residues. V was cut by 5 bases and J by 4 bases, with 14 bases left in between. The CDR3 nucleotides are TGTGCCAGCAGCGGGGTCCCTCTCCCCTATGGCTACACCTTC. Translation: CASSGVPLPYGYTF.

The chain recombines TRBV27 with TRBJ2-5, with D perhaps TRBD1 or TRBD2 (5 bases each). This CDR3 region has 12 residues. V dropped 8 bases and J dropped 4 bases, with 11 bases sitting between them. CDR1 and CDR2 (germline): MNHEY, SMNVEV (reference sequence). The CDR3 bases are TGTGCCAGCGGGGGAATAAGAGAGACCCAGTACTTC. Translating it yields CASGGIRETQYF.

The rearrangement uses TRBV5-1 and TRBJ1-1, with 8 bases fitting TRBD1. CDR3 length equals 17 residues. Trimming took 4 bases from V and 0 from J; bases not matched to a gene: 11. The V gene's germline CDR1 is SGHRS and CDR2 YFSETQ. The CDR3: CASSAGTGGVMNTEAFF. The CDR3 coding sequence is TGCGCCAGCAGCGCTGGGACAGGTGGGGTCATGAACACTGAAGCTTTCTTT.

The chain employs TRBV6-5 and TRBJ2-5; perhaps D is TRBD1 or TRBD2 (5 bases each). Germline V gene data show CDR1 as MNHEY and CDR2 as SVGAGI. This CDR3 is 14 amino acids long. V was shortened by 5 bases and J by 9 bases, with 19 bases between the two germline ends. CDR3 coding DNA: TGTGCCAGCAGTCTAGAGGGGACGTACCGATCCCAGTACTTC. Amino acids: CASSLEGTYRSQYF.

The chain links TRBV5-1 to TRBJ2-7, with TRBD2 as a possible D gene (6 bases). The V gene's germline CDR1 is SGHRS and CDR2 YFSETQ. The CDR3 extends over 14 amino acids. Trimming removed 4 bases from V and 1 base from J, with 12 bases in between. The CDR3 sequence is CASSPRGASYEQYF. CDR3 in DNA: TGCGCCAGCAGCCCTCGCGGGGCTTCCTACGAGCAGTACTTC.

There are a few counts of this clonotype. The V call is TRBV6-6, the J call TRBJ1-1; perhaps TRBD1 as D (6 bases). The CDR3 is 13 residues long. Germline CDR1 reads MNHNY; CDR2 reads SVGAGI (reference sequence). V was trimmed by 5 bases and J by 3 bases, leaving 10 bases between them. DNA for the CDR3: TGTGCCAGCAGTCCCGGGGGCTACACTGAAGCTTTCTTT. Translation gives CASSPGGYTEAFF.

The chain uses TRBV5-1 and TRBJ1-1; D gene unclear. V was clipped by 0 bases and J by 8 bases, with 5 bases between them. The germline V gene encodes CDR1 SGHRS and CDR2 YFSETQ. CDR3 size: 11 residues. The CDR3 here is CASSLDGEAFF. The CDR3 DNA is TGCGCCAGCAGCTTGGACGGCGAAGCTTTCTTT.

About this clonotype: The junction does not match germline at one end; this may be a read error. The CDR3 region is CASSGTAGRVSGKLFF. CDR3 DNA: TGTGCCAGCAGTGGAACGGCGGGACGAGTCAGCGGGAAGCTGTTTTTT. The chain recombines TRBV2 with TRBJ2-2; TRBD2 aligns across 7 bases. The germline CDR1 and CDR2 sequences are SNHLY and FYNNEI. The CDR3 spans 16 residues.

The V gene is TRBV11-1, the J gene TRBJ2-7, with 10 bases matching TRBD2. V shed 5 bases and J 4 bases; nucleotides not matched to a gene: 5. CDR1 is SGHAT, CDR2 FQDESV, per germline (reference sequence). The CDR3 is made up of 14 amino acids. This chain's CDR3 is CASSLLAGQYEQYF. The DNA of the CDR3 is TGTGCCAGCAGCCTACTAGCGGGGCAATACGAGCAGTACTTC.

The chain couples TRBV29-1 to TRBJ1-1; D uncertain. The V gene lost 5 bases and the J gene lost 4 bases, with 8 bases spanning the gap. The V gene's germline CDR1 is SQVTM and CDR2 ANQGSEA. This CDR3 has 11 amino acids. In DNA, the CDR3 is TGCAGCGTTAATCGCGCCACTGAAGCTTTCTTT. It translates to CSVNRATEAFF. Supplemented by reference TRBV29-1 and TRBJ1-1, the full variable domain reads SAVISQKPSRDICQRGTSLTIQCQVDSQVTMMFWYRQQPGQSLTLIATANQGSEATYESGFVIDKFPISRPNLTFSTLTVSNMSPEDSSIYLCSVNRATEAFFGQGTRLTVV.

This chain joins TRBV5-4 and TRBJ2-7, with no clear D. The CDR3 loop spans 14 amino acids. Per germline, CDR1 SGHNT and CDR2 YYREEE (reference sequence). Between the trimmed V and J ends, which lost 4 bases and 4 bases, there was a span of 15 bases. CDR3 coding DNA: TGTGCCAGCAGCCCCCCAGGCTTAGAGTACGAGCAGTACTTC. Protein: CASSPPGLEYEQYF.

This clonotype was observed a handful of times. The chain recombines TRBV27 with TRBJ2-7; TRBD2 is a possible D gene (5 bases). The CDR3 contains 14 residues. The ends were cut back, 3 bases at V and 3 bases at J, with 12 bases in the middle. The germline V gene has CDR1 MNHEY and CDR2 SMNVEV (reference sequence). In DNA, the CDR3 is TGTGCCAGCAGTTTCCGGGGAACAAACTACGAGCAGTACTTC. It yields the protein CASSFRGTNYEQYF.

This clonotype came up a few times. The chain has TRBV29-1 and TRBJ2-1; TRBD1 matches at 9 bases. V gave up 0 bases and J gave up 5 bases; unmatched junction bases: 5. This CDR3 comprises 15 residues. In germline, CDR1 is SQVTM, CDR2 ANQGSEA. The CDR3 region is CSVEDWDRENNEQFF. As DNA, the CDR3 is TGCAGCGTTGAAGATTGGGACAGGGAGAACAATGAGCAGTTCTTC.

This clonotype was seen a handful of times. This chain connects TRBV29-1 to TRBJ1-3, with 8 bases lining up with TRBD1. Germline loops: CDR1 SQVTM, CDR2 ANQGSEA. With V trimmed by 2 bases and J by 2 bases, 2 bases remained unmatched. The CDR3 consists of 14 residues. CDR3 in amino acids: CSVERTGTGNTIYF. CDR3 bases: TGCAGCGTTGAACGGACAGGGACTGGAAACACCATATATTTT.

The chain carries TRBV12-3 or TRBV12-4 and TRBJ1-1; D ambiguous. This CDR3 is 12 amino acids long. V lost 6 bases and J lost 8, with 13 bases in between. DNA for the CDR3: TGTGCCAGCAGGCGGGGAGGCGACGAAGCTTTCTTT. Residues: CASRRGGDEAFF.